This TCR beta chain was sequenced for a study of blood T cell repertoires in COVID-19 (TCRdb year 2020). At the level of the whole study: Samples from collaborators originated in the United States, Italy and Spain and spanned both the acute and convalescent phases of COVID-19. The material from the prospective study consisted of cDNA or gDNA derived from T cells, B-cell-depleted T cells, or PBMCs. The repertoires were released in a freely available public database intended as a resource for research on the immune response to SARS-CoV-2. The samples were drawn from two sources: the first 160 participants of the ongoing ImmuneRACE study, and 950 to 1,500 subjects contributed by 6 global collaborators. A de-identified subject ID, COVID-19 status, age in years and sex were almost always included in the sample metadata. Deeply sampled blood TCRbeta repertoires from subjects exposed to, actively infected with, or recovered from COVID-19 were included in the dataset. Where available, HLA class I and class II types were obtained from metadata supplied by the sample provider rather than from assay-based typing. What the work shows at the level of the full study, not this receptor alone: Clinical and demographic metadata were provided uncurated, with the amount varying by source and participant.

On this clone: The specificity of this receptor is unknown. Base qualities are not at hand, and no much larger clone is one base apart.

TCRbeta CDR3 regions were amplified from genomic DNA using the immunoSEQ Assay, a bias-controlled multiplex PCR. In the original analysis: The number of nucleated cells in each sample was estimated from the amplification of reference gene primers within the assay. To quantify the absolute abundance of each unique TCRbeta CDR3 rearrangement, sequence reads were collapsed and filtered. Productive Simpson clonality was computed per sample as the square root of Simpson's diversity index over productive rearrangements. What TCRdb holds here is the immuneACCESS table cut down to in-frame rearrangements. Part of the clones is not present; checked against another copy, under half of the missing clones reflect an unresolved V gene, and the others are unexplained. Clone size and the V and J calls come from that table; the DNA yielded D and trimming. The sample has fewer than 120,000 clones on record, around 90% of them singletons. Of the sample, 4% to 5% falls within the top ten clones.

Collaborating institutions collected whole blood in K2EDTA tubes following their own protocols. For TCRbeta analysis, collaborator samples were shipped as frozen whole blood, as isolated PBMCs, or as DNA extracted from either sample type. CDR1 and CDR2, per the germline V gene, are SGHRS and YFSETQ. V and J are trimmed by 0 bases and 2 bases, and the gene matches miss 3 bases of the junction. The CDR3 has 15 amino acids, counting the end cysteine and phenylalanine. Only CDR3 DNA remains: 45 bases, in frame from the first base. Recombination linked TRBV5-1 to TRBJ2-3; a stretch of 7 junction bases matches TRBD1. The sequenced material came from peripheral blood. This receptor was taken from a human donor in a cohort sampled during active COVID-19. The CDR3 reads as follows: CASSLVGTATDTQYF. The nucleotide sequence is TGCGCCAGCAGCTTGGTGGGGACAGCCACAGATACGCAGTATTTT.